The TCR beta chain described here comes from a study of spatial heterogeneity in lung cancer. TCRdb re-called the 5' RACE reads through MiXCR, storing one row per CDR3 protein. The sample has some 53,000 distinct CDR3 sequences; under 7.5% are singletons. Time point: sample taken at primary tumor resection. Without sorting, whole RNA was sequenced from tumor, nontumor lung or frozen PBMC. This clonotype was picked up many times. Here the sequenced sample was PBMCs, taken at surgery. The sequence came from a female donor with early-stage non-small cell lung cancer.

The chain's CDR3 is CSARDGGRGRAEAFF. CDR3 sequence (DNA): TGCAGTGCTAGAGATGGAGGCAGGGGGAGAGCTGAAGCTTTCTTT. The genes are TRBV20-1 and TRBJ1-1; 7 bases are a match to TRBD1. Germline CDR1 DFQATT, CDR2 SNEGSKA (reference sequence). V was pared by 0 bases and J by 6 bases, with 10 bases of the junction left unmatched. The CDR3 sequence is 15 residues long.